The subject of this entry is one TCR beta chain. In its sample, this clone was seen once. The antigen it binds to is not known. Base qualities are not provided; no much larger clone lies one nucleotide away. TCRbeta CDR3 regions were amplified from genomic DNA by means of the immunoSEQ Assay, a bias-controlled multiplex PCR. Per the source publication's procedure: The number of nucleated cells in each sample was estimated from the amplification of reference gene primers within the assay. Sequence reads were collapsed and filtered to measure the absolute abundance of every unique TCRbeta CDR3 rearrangement. For each sample, productive Simpson clonality was calculated by taking the square root of Simpson's diversity index across productive rearrangements. TCRdb stores this immuneACCESS table with in-frame sequences only. Part of the clones is absent; in the studies checked, under half of the shortfall reflects unresolved V genes, and no reason is known for the rest. V and J calls and clone size are copied from that table; D and trimming were computed from the DNA. This sample is represented by around 150,000 clones; 60% to 80% of them were singletons. Of the sample, 8.6% is held by the ten largest clones.

These data come from a study of blood T cell repertoires in COVID-19 (dated by TCRdb to the early 2020s). Looking at the study overall: Samples covering the acute and convalescent phases of COVID-19 were provided by collaborators in the United States, Italy and Spain. The prospective study material was composed of cDNA or gDNA derived from T cells, B-cell-depleted T cells, or PBMCs. Subjects who had been exposed to COVID-19, were actively infected with it, or had recovered from it provided the deeply sampled blood TCRbeta repertoires that made up the dataset. The repertoires were made available in a free public database intended to serve as a resource for research on the immune response to SARS-CoV-2. Samples came from the ongoing ImmuneRACE study (first 160 participants) plus 1,254 subjects from 6 global collaborators. A de-identified subject ID, COVID-19 status, age in years and sex were almost always included in the sample metadata. HLA class I and class II types, where available, came from metadata supplied by the sample provider rather than from assay-based typing.

Findings and caveats that apply to the study as a whole: The quantity of clinical and demographic metadata differed by source and by participant and was supplied without curation.

The collaborating institutions used their own protocols to collect whole blood in K2EDTA tubes. For TCRbeta analysis, collaborators shipped samples as frozen whole blood, isolated PBMCs, or DNA extracted from either of those sample types. As encoded in the germline V gene, CDR1 is SGHRS while CDR2 is YFSETQ. Trimming costs V 5 bases and J 6 bases, and their ends lie 15 bases apart. The CDR3 runs 14 residues from the cysteine to the phenylalanine. Only the CDR3 DNA is retained, 42 bases long and in frame from the first base. The sample was peripheral blood. The TCR sequence derives from a man aged 50-59 years with active or convalescent COVID-19. The V and J genes are TRBV5-1 and TRBJ2-1, and perhaps TRBD1 as D gene, on 5 matching bases. This receptor carries the CDR3 CASSIWLGANEQFF. The DNA reads as follows: TGCGCCAGCAGTATTTGGTTAGGGGCCAATGAGCAGTTCTTC.